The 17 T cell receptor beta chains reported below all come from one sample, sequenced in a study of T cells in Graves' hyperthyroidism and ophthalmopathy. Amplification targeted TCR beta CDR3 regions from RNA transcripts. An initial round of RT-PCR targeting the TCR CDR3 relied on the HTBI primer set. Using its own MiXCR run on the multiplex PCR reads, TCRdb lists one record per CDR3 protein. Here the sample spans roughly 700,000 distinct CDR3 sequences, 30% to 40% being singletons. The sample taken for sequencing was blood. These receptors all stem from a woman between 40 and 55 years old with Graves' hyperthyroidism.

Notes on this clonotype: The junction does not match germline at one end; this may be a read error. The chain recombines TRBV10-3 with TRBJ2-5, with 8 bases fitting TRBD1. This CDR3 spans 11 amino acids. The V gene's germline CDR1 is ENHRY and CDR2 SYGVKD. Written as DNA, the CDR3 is TGTGCCATCAGTGTGGAGGACAGGGTCGACTTC. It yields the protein CAISVEDRVDF.

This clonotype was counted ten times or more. CDR3 coding DNA: TGTGCCAGCAGTCCTAATCGCGGGACAGGAGATTTTGAAGCTTTCTTT. It translates to CASSPNRGTGDFEAFF. The chain joins TRBV12-3 or TRBV12-4 to TRBJ1-1; 8 nucleotides align to TRBD1. The CDR3 has 16 amino acids. The V segment lost 5 bases and the J segment 7 bases; nucleotides outside the gene matches: 15.

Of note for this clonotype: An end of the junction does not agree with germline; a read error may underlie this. The CDR3 reads CAGSLVRGTNTEAFF. The CDR3 DNA sequence: TGCGCCGGCAGCTTGGTAAGAGGGACGAACACTGAAGCTTTCTTT. The chain carries TRBV5-1 and TRBJ1-1; D might be TRBD1 (5 bases). The CDR3 consists of 15 residues. Germline lookup yields CDR1 SGHRS and CDR2 YFSETQ.

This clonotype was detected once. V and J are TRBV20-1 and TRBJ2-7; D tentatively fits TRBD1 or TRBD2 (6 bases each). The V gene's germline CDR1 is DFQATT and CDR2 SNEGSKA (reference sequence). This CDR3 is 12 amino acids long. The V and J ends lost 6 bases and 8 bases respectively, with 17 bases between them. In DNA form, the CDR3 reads TGCAGTGCGGGGGGACCAACAGGGCAGCAGTACTTC. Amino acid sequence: CSAGGPTGQQYF.

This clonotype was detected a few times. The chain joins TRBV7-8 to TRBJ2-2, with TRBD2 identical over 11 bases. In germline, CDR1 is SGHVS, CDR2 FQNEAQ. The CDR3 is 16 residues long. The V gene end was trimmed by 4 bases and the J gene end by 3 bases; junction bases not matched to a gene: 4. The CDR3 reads CASSSISGRDTGELFF. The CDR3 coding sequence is TGTGCCAGCAGCTCGATTAGCGGGAGGGACACCGGGGAGCTGTTTTTT.

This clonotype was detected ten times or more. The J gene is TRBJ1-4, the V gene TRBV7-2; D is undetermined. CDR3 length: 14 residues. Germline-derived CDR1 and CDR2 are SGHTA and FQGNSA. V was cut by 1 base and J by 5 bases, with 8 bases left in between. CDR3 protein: CASSLEGLNEKLFF. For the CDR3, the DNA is TGTGCCAGCAGCTTAGAAGGGCTAAATGAAAAACTGTTTTTT.

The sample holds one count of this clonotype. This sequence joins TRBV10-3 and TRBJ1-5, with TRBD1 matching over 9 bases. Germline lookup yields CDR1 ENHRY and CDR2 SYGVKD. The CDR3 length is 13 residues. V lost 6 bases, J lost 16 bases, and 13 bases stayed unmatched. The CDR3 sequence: CAISTGTGIGQHF. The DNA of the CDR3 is TGTGCCATCAGCACCGGGACAGGGATAGGCCAACATTTT.

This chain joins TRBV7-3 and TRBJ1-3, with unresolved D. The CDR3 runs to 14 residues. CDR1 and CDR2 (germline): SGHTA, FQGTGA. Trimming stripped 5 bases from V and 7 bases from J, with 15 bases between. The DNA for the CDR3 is TGTGCCAGCAGCGCCGTTGGGGTTGGGAACACCATATATTTT. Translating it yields CASSAVGVGNTIYF.

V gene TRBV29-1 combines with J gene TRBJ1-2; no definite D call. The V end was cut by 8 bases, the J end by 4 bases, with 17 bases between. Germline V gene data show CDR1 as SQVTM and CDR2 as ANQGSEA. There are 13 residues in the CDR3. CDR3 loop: CSLGGPAGYGYTF. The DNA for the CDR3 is TGCAGCTTGGGAGGCCCCGCGGGCTATGGCTACACCTTC.

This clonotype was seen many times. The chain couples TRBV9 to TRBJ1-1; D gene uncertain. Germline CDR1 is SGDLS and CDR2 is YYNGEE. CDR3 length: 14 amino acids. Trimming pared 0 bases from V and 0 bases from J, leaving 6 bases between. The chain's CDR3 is CASSVATLNTEAFF. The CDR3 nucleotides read TGTGCCAGCAGCGTAGCAACGCTGAACACTGAAGCTTTCTTT.

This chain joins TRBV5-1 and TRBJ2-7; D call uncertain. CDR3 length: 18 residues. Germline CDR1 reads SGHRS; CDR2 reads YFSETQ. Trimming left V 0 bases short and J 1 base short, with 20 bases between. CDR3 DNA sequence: TGCGCCAGCAGCTTGGAAACGTCTGGCCTACTAAAATCCTACGAGCAGTACTTC. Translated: CASSLETSGLLKSYEQYF.

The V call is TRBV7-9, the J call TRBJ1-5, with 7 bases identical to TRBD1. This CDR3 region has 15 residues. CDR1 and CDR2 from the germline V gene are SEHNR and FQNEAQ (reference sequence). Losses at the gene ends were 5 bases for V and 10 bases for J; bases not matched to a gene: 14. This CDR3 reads CASSAAPQGFGPQHF. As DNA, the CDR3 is TGTGCCAGCAGCGCTGCCCCACAGGGGTTCGGTCCCCAGCATTTT.

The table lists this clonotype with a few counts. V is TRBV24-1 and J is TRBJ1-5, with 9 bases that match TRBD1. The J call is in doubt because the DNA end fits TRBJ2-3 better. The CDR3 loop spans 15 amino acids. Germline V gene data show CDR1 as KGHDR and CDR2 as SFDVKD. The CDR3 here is CATSDLVTGGNTQYF. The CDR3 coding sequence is TGTGCCACCAGTGATTTGGTGACAGGGGGTAACACGCAGTATTTT.

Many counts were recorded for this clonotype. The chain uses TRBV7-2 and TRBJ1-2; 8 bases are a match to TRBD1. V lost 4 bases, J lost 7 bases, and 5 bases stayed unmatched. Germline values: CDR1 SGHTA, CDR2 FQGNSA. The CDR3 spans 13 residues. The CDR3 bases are TGTGCCAGCAGCTATACAGGGGGAGGTGGCTACACCTTC. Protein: CASSYTGGGGYTF.

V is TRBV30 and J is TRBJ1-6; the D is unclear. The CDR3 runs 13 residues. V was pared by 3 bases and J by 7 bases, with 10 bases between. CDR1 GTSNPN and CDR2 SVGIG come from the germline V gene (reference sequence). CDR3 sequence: CAWSPAENSPLHF. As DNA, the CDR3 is TGTGCCTGGAGCCCGGCAGAAAATTCACCCCTCCACTTT.

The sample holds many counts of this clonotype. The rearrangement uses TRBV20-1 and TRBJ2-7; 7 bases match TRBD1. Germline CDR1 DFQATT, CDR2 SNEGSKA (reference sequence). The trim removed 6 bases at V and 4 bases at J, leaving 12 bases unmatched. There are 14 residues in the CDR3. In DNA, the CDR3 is TGCAGTGCGCGGATCGGACAGGCGATTTACGAGCAGTACTTC. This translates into CSARIGQAIYEQYF.

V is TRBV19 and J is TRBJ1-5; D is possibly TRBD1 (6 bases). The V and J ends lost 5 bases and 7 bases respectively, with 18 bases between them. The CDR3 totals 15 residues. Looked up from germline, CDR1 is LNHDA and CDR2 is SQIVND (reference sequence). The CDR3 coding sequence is TGTGCCAGTAGTTTGGGACAACTTACCCCCCAGCCCCAGCATTTT. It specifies CASSLGQLTPQPQHF.